This T cell receptor beta chain is from a study of blood T cells in healthy people across ages. V was shortened by 0 bases and J by 7 bases, with 19 bases between the two germline ends. Germline V gene sequence: CDR1 LGHNA, CDR2 YSLEER. This CDR3 is 17 amino acids long. This clonotype was observed a handful of times. It was with a sample-barcoded 5' primer and a J-beta primer mix that a second PCR of roughly 6 to 11 cycles was run. TCRdb reanalysed the 5' RACE reads using MiXCR and keeps one entry per CDR3 protein. The table records approximately 820,000 distinct CDR3 sequences, under 45% of them present only once.

The receptor comes from a man in his 60s in good health. The chain is built from TRBV4-3 and TRBJ2-4; D possibly corresponds to TRBD1 (6 bases). The sequencing sample was made of blood. In DNA, the CDR3 is TGCGCCAGCAGCCAAGATCTTCAGGCAGGGGCGAGGAACATTCAGTACTTC. This encodes CASSQDLQAGARNIQYF.